This entry lists 14 T cell receptor beta chains sequenced from one sample in a study of CD8+ T cells in alopecia areata. Sample treatment: oral pan-JAK inhibitor, 5-10 mg twice daily. Extraction and reverse transcription of RNA yielded cDNA as the sequencing template. Repertoires were generated with immunoSEQ multiplex PCR, while TCRdb's copy carries only in-frame clones and drops some. The table lists about 210,000 clones, around 57% of them singletons. The source material was CD4+ T cells sorted from blood, sampled at week 4, from a patient treated with tofacitinib. The receptors come from a human donor with alopecia areata.

The rearrangement links TRBV23-1 to TRBJ2-7, with D uncertain. TRBV23-1 is an ORF; its function is uncertain. This CDR3 is built from 15 residues. Between the trimmed V and J ends, which lost 7 bases and 0 bases, there was a span of 16 bases. In DNA, the CDR3 is TGCGCCAGCAACCCACGAGCTAAGGGCTCCTACGAGCAGTACTTC. Translation: CASNPRAKGSYEQYF.

This clone showed up just a few times. The J gene is TRBJ1-1, the V gene TRBV29-1; D is ambiguous. Germline values: CDR1 SQVTM, CDR2 ANQGSEA. The CDR3 extends over 10 amino acids. V was clipped by 6 bases and J by 7 bases, with 9 bases between them. The CDR3 here is CSVGDHEAFF. The CDR3 DNA reads as TGCAGCGTCGGGGATCATGAAGCTTTCTTT.

This chain links TRBV15 with TRBJ2-6; D is unclear. The V end was cut by 3 bases, the J end by 3 bases, with 12 bases between. CDR3 size: 16 residues. Germline values: CDR1 LNHNV, CDR2 YYDKDF (reference sequence). The CDR3 nucleotides read TGTGCCACCAGCAGGGCCGTGTCCGGTGGGGCCAACGTCCTGACTTTC. Protein product: CATSRAVSGGANVLTF. Complete variable domain (other parts from reference TRBV15 and TRBJ2-6): DAMVIQNPRYQVTQFGKPVTLSCSQTLNHNVMYWYQQKSSQAPKLLFHYYDKDFNNEADTPDNFQSRRPNTSFCFLDIRSPGLGDTAMYLCATSRAVSGGANVLTFGAGSRLTVL.

This clone was picked up a small number of times. The chain carries TRBV14 and TRBJ2-5; possibly TRBD1 for D (6 bases). The CDR3 has 15 amino acids. Trimming shortened V by 2 bases and J by 5 bases, and 15 bases separated the two germline ends. CDR1 and CDR2 (germline): SGHDN, FVKESK. The DNA for the CDR3 is TGTGCCAGCAGCCAATTAAGACAGGTTGTGGAGACCCAGTACTTC. Its translation: CASSQLRQVVETQYF. Full variable domain (outside the CDR3, taken from reference TRBV14 and TRBJ2-5): EAGVTQFPSHSVIEKGQTVTLRCDPISGHDNLYWYRRVMGKEIKFLLHFVKESKQDESGMPNNRFLAERTGGTYSTLKVQPAELEDSGVYFCASSQLRQVVETQYFGPGTRLLVL.

The chain combines TRBV14 with TRBJ1-1; possibly TRBD1 for D (5 bases). This CDR3 has 13 residues. From germline, CDR1 is SGHDN and CDR2 FVKESK. The germline V and J ends were trimmed by 3 bases and 6 bases, with 11 bases remaining between them. The CDR3 region is CASSQGVWAEAFF. As DNA, the CDR3 is TGTGCCAGCAGCCAGGGGGTTTGGGCTGAAGCTTTCTTT. The whole variable domain, filled in from reference TRBV14 and TRBJ1-1, reads EAGVTQFPSHSVIEKGQTVTLRCDPISGHDNLYWYRRVMGKEIKFLLHFVKESKQDESGMPNNRFLAERTGGTYSTLKVQPAELEDSGVYFCASSQGVWAEAFFGQGTRLTVV.

This chain joins TRBV15 and TRBJ1-2; tentatively, D is TRBD1 (6 bases). Trimming left V 5 bases short and J 3 bases short, with 16 bases between. The CDR3 runs 15 residues. From germline, CDR1 is LNHNV and CDR2 YYDKDF (reference sequence). The CDR3 is CATSGSRTVYYGYTF. DNA of the CDR3: TGTGCCACCAGCGGTTCAAGGACAGTATACTATGGCTACACCTTC.

The chain combines TRBV25-1 with TRBJ1-6, with 8 bases matching TRBD1. This CDR3 is 13 amino acids long. Germline loops: CDR1 MGHDK, CDR2 SYGVNS. After removal of 8 bases from V and 8 bases from J, the junction contained 5 bases not matched to a gene. CDR3: CASGGTGYSPLHF. CDR3 in DNA: TGTGCCAGCGGGGGGACAGGTTATTCACCCCTCCACTTT. Full variable domain (missing parts from reference TRBV25-1 and TRBJ1-6): EADIYQTPRYLVIGTGKKITLECSQTMGHDKMYWYQQDPGMELHLIHYSYGVNSTEKGDLSSESTVSRIRTEHFPLTLESARPSHTSQYLCASGGTGYSPLHFGNGTRLTVT.

The chain has TRBV2 and TRBJ2-1; possibly TRBD1 or TRBD2 for D (5 bases each). The V end was cut by 6 bases, the J end by 10 bases, with 16 bases between. This CDR3 is built from 13 residues. CDR1 and CDR2 (germline): SNHLY, FYNNEI. The CDR3 DNA reads TGTGCCAGCAGCGATATTCGGGGCATAGAGCAGTTCTTC. Its protein is CASSDIRGIEQFF.

The V and J genes are TRBV28 and TRBJ1-2; TRBD1 agrees at 9 bases. Germline loops: CDR1 MDHEN, CDR2 SYDVKM. The ends lost 8 bases at V and 9 bases at J; junction bases unmatched: 4. This CDR3 comprises 11 residues. The CDR3, as DNA: TGTGCCAGCGGGACAGGGTCGAGCTACACCTTC. It codes for CASGTGSSYTF.

The rearrangement joins TRBV10-2 to TRBJ2-3, with 11 nucleotides matching TRBD2. With V trimmed by 8 bases and J by 4 bases, 5 bases remained unmatched. Germline V lookup: CDR1 WSHSY, CDR2 SAAADI. This CDR3 has 14 residues. The chain's CDR3 is CASGFSGGADTQYF. The CDR3 DNA reads TGCGCCAGCGGCTTTAGCGGGGGGGCAGATACGCAGTATTTT.

CDR3 sequence reads: CSVAPQGIGSPLHF. The CDR3 nucleotides are TGCAGCGTTGCCCCCCAGGGGATAGGTTCACCCCTCCACTTT. The rearrangement uses TRBV29-1 and TRBJ1-6; maybe TRBD1 (6 bases). Germline CDR1 is SQVTM and CDR2 is ANQGSEA. The length of the CDR3 is 14 residues. With 4 bases removed from V and 9 bases from J, the gap between germline ends came to 16 bases. Complete variable domain (other parts from reference TRBV29-1 and TRBJ1-6): SAVISQKPSRDICQRGTSLTIQCQVDSQVTMMFWYRQQPGQSLTLIATANQGSEATYESGFVIDKFPISRPNLTFSTLTVSNMSPEDSSIYLCSVAPQGIGSPLHFGNGTRLTVT.

V and J are TRBV6-5 and TRBJ1-2; D gene ambiguous. The V gene's germline CDR1 is MNHEY and CDR2 SVGAGI. The CDR3 is made up of 14 amino acids. V dropped 9 bases and J dropped 7 bases, with 21 bases sitting between them. The CDR3 nucleotides read TGTGCCAGTAGACCAACCCGGGAAAGCGGTGGCTACACCTTC. Protein product: CASRPTRESGGYTF.

About this clone itself: An end of the junction does not agree with germline; a read error may underlie this. The V call is TRBV23-1, the J call TRBJ1-1; possibly TRBD1 for D (5 bases). TRBV23-1 is an ORF; its function is uncertain. There are 14 residues in the CDR3. In nucleotides, the CDR3 is TGCGCCAGCAGTCAATGGGGACCAGCGGCAAACCAAGTTTTT. Translating it yields CASSQWGPAANQVF.

V usage is TRBV14 and J usage is TRBJ1-1; D not certain. The V gene's germline CDR1 is SGHDN and CDR2 FVKESK. The V end lost 1 base, the J end lost 5 bases, and 11 bases lay between the germline ends. This CDR3 region has 14 residues. CDR3 DNA: TGTGCCAGCAGCCAAGTGGGAGGGATTACTGAAGCTTTCTTT. Its protein product is CASSQVGGITEAFF.